The rows below give T cell receptor beta chains drawn from one sample of a study of CD8+CD57+ T cells in acquired aplastic anemia. TCRdb called the reads again in MiXCR, with one record for every CDR3 protein. This repertoire shows around 200,000 distinct CDR3 sequences, roughly half found once; its top ten account for approximately 9.4%. The sequencing input was sorted CD4+, CD8+, or CD8+CD57+ T cells (not recorded which) from PBMCs. Every receptor here comes from a human donor with aplastic anemia. Both conserved end residues are trimmed from each CDR3.

V gene,CDR3 protein
TRBV29-1,SAIRTGGSYEQY
TRBV29-1,SGGGGTGVIWNIQY
TRBV9,ASSVAGTAYEQY
TRBV7-9,ASSLQGGNEQF
TRBV11-2,ASSSTEGQVWSNQPQH
TRBV4-1,ASSHPGGEYGYT
TRBV30,AWSVETQY
TRBV6-2/TRBV6-3,ASSIRTEAGELF
TRBV2,ARATGTPNTGELF
TRBV19,ASSNQGTGELF
TRBV10-3,AISALAMVETQY
TRBV19,ASRSGTNTGELF
TRBV20-1,SARVTPIVTTYYGYT
TRBV24-1,ATSVTGGGYT
TRBV19,ASSMSPALNQPQH
TRBV25-1,ADRDSTGTEAF
TRBV29-1,SVDAPLAGGTDTQY
TRBV6-2/TRBV6-3,ASSSTSGGFYNEQF
TRBV10-3,AIGEASSFSTDTQY
TRBV25-1,ASSPTPSGLKNIQY
TRBV19,ASSLFVVGVASYEQY
TRBV2,ASSARDEQY
TRBV7-9,ASSLAGQKAGELF
TRBV7-8,ASSFSGSPLH
TRBV20-1,SASLAGGQETQY
TRBV7-2,ASSLQRETQY
TRBV10-1,ASISATPGLAEQETQY
TRBV15,ATSSHGTGVEQY
TRBV29-1,SVTVDTYNEQF
TRBV2,ASVRDGYNEQF
TRBV13,ASSLKGNNEKLF
TRBV29-1,SVEEAGVGEQY
TRBV5-1,ASSLSDRGNTGELF
TRBV27,ASSPIGGAFSNQPQH
TRBV11-2,ASSFSRLKGDEQY